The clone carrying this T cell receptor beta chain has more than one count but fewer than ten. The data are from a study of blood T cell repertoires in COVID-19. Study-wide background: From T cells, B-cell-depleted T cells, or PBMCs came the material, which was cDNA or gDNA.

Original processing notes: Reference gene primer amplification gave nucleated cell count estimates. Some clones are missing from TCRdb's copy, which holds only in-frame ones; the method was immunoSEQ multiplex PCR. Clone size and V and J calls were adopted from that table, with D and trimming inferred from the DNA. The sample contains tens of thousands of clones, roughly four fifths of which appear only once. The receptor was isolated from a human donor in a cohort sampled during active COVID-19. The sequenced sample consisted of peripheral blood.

This CDR3 reads CAWSFQGPLHF. In nucleotides, the CDR3 is TGTGCCTGGAGTTTCCAGGGCCCTCTCCACTTT. The rearrangement joins TRBV30 to TRBJ1-6, with D possibly matching TRBD1 (5 bases). Germline V gives CDR1 GTSNPN, CDR2 SVGIG (reference sequence). This CDR3 is 11 amino acids long. Trimming removed 2 bases at V and 16 bases at J, with 12 bases between. Full variable domain (missing parts from reference TRBV30 and TRBJ1-6): SQTIHQWPATLVQPVGSPLSLECTVEGTSNPNLYWYRQAAGRGLQLLFYSVGIGQISSEVPQNLSASRPQDRQFILSSKKLLLSDSGFYLCAWSFQGPLHFGNGTRLTVT.